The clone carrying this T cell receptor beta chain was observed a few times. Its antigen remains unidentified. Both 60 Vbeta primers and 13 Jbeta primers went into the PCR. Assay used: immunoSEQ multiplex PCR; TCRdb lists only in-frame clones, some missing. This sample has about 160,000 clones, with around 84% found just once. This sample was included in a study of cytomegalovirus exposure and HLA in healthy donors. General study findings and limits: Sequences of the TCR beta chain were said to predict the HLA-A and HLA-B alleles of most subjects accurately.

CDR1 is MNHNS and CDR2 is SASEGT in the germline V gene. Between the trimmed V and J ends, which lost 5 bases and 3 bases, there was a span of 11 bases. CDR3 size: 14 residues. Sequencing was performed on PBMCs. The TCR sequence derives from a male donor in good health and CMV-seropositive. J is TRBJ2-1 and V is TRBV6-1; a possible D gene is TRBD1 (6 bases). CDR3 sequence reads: CASSFSDSYNEQFF. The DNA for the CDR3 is TGTGCCAGCAGTTTCTCGGACAGCTACAATGAGCAGTTCTTC.